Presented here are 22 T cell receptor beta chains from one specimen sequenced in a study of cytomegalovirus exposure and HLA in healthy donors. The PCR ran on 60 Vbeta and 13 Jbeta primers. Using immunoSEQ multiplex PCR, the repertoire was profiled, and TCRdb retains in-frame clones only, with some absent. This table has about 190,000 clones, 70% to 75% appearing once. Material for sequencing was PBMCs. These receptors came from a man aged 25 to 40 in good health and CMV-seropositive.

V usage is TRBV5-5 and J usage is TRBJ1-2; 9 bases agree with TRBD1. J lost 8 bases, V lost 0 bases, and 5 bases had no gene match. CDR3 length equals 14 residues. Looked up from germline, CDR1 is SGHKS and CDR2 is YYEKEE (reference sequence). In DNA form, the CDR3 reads TGTGCCAGCAGCTTGGCCGTCGGACAGGGGGGCTACACCTTC. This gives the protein CASSLAVGQGGYTF.

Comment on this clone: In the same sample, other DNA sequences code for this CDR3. The CDR3 coding sequence is TGTGCCAGCAGCTTAGGGGGGGGGCTTCAAGAGACCCAGTACTTC. Translated, it gives CASSLGGGLQETQYF. V usage is TRBV7-9 and J usage is TRBJ2-5; D possibly corresponds to TRBD2 (7 bases). The germline V and J ends were trimmed by 1 base and 2 bases, with 11 bases remaining between them. The CDR3 is 15 amino acids. CDR1 SEHNR and CDR2 FQNEAQ come from the germline V gene (reference sequence).

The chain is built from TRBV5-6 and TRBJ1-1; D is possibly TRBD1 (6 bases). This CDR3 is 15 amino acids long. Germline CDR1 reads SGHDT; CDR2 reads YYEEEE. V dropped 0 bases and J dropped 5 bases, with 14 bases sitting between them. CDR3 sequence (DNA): TGTGCCAGCAGCTTGGTGGGGGACAAGAGGACTGAAGCTTTCTTT. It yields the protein CASSLVGDKRTEAFF.

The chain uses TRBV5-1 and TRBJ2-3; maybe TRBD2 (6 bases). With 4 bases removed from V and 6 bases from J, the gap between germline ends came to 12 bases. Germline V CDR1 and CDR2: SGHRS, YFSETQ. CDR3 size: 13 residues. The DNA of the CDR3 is TGCGCCAGCAGCCTTGGGACTCAGGATACGCAGTATTTT. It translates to CASSLGTQDTQYF.

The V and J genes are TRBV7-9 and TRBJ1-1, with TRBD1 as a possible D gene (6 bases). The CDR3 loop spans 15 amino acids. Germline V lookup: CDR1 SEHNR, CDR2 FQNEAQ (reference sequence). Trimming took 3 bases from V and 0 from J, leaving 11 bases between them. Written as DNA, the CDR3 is TGTGCCAGCAGCTTGCAGGGGTCCATGAACACTGAAGCTTTCTTT. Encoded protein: CASSLQGSMNTEAFF.

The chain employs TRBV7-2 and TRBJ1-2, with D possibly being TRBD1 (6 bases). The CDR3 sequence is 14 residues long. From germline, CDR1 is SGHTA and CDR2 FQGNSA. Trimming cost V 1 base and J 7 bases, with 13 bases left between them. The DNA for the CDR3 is TGTGCCAGCAGCTTAGGCACAGGGATGCGTGGCTACACCTTC. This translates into CASSLGTGMRGYTF.

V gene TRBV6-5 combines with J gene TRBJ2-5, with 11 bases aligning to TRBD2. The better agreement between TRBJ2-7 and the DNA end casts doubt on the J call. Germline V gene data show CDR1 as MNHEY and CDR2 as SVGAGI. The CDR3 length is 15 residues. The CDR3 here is CASSYSSGGVYEQYF. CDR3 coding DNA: TGTGCCAGCAGTTACTCTAGCGGGGGGGTCTACGAGCAGTACTTC.

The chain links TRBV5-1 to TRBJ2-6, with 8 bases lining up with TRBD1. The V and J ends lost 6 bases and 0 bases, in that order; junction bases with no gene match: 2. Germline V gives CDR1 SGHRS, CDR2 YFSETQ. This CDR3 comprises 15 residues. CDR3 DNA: TGCGCCAGCAAGACAGGGGCCTCTGGGGCCAACGTCCTGACTTTC. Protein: CASKTGASGANVLTF.

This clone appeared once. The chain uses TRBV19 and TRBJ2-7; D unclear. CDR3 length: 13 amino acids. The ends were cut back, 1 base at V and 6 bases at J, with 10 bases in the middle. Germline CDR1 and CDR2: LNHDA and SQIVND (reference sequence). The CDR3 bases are TGTGCCAGTAGTATAGGCCAGTTCCGCGAGCAGTACTTC. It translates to CASSIGQFREQYF.

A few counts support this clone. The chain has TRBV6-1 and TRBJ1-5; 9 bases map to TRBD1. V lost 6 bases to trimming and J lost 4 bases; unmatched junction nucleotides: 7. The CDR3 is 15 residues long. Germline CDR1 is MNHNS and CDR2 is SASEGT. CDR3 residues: CASRPDRGWNQPQHF. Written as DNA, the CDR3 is TGTGCCAGCAGGCCGGACAGGGGATGGAATCAGCCCCAGCATTTT.

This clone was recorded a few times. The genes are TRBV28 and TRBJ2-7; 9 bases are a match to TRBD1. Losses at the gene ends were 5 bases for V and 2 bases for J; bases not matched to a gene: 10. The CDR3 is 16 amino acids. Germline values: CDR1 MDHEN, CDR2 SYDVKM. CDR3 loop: CASSAYGQGFTYEQYF. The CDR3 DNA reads TGTGCCAGCAGTGCCTATGGACAGGGGTTTACCTACGAGCAGTACTTC. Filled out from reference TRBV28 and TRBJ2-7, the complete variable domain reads DVKVTQSSRYLVKRTGEKVFLECVQDMDHENMFWYRQDPGLGLRLIYFSYDVKMKEKGDIPEGYSVSREKKERFSLILESASTNQTSMYLCASSAYGQGFTYEQYFGPGTRLTVT.

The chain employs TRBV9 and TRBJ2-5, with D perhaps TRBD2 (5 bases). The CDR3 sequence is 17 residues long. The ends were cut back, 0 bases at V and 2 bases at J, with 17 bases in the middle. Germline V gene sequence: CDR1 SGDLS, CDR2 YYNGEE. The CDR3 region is CASSVGARAAFQETQYF. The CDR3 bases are TGTGCCAGCAGCGTAGGAGCCCGAGCGGCCTTTCAAGAGACCCAGTACTTC.

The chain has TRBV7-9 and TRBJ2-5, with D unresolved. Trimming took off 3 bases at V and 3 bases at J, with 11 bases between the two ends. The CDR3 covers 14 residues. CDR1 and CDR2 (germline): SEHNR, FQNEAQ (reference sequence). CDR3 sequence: CASSFDGPKETQYF. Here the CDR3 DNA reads TGTGCCAGCAGCTTCGATGGGCCGAAAGAGACCCAGTACTTC.

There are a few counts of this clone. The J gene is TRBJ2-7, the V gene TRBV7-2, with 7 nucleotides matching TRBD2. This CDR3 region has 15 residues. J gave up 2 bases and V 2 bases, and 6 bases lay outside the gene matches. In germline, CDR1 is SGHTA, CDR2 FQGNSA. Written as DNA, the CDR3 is TGTGCCAGCAGCTTACTGGCGGGAGCCCCCTACGAGCAGTACTTC. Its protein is CASSLLAGAPYEQYF.

The CDR3 here is CASSGQGATIYF. The CDR3, as DNA: TGTGCCAGCAGCGGACAGGGGGCCACCATATATTTT. This chain links TRBV13 with TRBJ1-3, with 11 bases matching TRBD1. The germline CDR1 and CDR2 sequences are PRHDT and FYEKMQ (reference sequence). J was trimmed by 9 bases and V by 5 bases; bases with no gene match: 0. The CDR3 length is 12 residues.

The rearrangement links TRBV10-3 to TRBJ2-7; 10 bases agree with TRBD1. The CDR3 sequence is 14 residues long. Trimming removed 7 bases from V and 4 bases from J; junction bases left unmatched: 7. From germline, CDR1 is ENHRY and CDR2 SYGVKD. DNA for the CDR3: TGTGCCATCACTGGGGACAGGGGTGGGTACGAGCAGTACTTC. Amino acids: CAITGDRGGYEQYF.

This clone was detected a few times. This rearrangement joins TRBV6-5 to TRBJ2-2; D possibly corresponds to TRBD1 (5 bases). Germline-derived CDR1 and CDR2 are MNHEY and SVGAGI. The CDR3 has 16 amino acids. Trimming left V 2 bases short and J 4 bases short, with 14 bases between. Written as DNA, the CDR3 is TGTGCCAGCAGTTACACGAGGACATCCTCCACCGGGGAGCTGTTTTTT. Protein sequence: CASSYTRTSSTGELFF.

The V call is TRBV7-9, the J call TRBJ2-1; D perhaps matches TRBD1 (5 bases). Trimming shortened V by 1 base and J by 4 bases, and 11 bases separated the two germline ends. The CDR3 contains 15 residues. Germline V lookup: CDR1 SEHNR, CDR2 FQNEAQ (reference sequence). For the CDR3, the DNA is TGTGCCAGCAGCTTAGGTGGACACCCTTACAATGAGCAGTTCTTC. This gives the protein CASSLGGHPYNEQFF.

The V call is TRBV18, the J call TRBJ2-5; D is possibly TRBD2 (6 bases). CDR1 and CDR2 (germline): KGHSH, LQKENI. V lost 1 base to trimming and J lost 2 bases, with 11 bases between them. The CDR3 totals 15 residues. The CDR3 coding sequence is TGTGCCAGCTCACCACTGTCTAGCGCGCAAGAGACCCAGTACTTC. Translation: CASSPLSSAQETQYF.

The CDR3 DNA is TGTGCCAGCAGCTTAGCTACCCGGACACTCTCTGGAAACACCATATATTTT. Translating gives CASSLATRTLSGNTIYF. The chain recombines TRBV7-8 with TRBJ1-3, with TRBD1 as a possible D gene (5 bases). Trimming took 0 bases from V and 0 from J, leaving 12 bases between them. Germline CDR1 is SGHVS and CDR2 is FQNEAQ. This CDR3 has 17 residues.

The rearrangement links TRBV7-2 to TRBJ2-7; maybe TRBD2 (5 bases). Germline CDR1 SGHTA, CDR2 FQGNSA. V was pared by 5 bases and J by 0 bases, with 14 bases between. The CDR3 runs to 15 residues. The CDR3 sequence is CASSNRAGDSYEQYF. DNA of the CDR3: TGTGCCAGCAGCAACCGGGCCGGGGACTCCTACGAGCAGTACTTC.

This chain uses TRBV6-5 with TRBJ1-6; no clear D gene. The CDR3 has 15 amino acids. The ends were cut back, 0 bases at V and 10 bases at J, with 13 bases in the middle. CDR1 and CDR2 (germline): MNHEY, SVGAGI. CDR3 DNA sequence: TGTGCCAGCAGTTACTCCGGGAACGGGGTATCACCCCTCCACTTT. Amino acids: CASSYSGNGVSPLHF.